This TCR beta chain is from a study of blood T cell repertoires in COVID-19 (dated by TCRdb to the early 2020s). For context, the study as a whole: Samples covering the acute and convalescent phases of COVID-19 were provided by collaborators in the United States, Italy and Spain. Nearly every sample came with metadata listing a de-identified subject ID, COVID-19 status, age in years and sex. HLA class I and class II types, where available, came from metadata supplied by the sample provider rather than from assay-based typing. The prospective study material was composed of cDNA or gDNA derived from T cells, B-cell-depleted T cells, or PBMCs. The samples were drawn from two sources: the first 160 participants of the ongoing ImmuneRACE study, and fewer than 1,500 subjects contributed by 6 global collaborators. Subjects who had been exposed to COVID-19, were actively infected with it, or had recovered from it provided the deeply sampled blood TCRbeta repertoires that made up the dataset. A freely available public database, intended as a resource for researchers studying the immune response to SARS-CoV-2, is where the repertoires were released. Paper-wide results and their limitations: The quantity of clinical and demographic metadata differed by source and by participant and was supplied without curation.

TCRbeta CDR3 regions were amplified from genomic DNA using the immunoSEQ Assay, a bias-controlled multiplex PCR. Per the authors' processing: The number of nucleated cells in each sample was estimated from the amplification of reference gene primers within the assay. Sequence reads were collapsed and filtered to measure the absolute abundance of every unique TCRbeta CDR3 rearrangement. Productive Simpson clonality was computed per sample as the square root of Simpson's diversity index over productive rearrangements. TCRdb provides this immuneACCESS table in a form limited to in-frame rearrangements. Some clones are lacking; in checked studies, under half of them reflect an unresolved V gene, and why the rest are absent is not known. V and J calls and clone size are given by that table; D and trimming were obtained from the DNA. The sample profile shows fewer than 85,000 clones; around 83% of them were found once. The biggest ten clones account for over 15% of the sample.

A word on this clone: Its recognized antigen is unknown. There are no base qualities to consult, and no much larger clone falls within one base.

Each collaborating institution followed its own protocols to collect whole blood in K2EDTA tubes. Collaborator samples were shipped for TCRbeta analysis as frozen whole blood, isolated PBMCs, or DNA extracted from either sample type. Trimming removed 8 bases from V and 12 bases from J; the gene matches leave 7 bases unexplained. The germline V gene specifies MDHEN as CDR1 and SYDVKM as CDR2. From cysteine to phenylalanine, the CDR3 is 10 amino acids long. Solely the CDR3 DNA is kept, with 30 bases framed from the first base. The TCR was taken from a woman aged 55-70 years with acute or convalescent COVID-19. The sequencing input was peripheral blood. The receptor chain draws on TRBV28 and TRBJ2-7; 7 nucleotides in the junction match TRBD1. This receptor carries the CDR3 CASGVRGRYF. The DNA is TGTGCCAGCGGCGTCAGGGGGAGGTACTTC.